One sample yielded the 5 T cell receptor beta chains listed below, sequenced in a study of blood T cell repertoires in COVID-19. Assay used: immunoSEQ multiplex PCR; TCRdb lists only in-frame clones, some missing. The sample has a few hundred thousand clones; around 83% are singletons. The sequencing input was peripheral blood. The receptor source for this set is a man in his thirties or forties who had recovered from COVID-19.

This clone showed up just once. The chain links TRBV10-3 to TRBJ2-2, with TRBD1 identical over 7 bases. V lost 6 bases and J lost 2; bases outside the gene matches: 6. This CDR3 comprises 15 residues. Germline values: CDR1 ENHRY, CDR2 SYGVKD. The CDR3 region is CAISRQGENTGELFF. The CDR3 region has the DNA TGTGCCATCAGCCGACAGGGAGAAAACACCGGGGAGCTGTTTTTT.

In this sample, this clone turned up once. The chain carries TRBV5-6 and TRBJ1-2; D unclear. V was shortened by 2 bases and J by 2 bases, with 10 bases between the two germline ends. The CDR3 is made up of 14 amino acids. Germline V lookup: CDR1 SGHDT, CDR2 YYEEEE. This CDR3 reads CASSLGVPNYGYTF. CDR3 DNA: TGTGCCAGCAGCTTAGGAGTCCCGAACTATGGCTACACCTTC.

The chain combines TRBV21-1 with TRBJ2-7; the table's D call TRBD2 went unverified against the DNA. TRBV21-1 is listed as a pseudogene. The CDR3 extends over 14 amino acids. The CDR3 bases are TGTGCCAGCGGCGGGGTCAGCGGGGGTTACGAGCAGTACGTC. Amino acid sequence: CASGGVSGGYEQYV.

The genes are TRBV5-6 and TRBJ1-4, with a tentative D call TRBD1 (5 bases). Per the germline V gene, CDR1 is SGHDT and CDR2 is YYEEEE. The CDR3 is made up of 15 amino acids. Trimming shortened V by 2 bases and J by 7 bases, and 15 bases separated the two germline ends. The CDR3 coding sequence is TGTGCCAGCAGCTTAAACAGGATGAGGCGTGAAAAACTGTTTTTT. Translated: CASSLNRMRREKLFF.

The chain has TRBV2 and TRBJ2-1, with 11 bases aligning to TRBD2. This CDR3 spans 16 amino acids. V lost 2 bases, J lost 8 bases, and 8 bases stayed unmatched. Germline assignment: CDR1 SNHLY and CDR2 FYNNEI. CDR3 sequence reads: CASSESVAGGLDEQFF. In DNA, the CDR3 is TGTGCCAGCAGTGAAAGCGTAGCGGGGGGGCTTGATGAGCAGTTCTTC.